Below are 7 T cell receptor beta chains sequenced from a single sample in a study of T-cell reconstitution after alpha-beta-depleted transplantation in children. As it was prepared, the TCRbeta library received unique molecular identifiers. Using its own MiXCR run on the PCR reads, TCRdb lists one record per CDR3 protein. The sample holds approximately 16,000 distinct CDR3 sequences, 4.5% to 6% seen once. The sample in question was PBMCs, obtained before TCRalphabeta/CD19-depleted stem cell transplant. These receptors were taken from a boy aged 5-17 years with acute lymphoblastic leukemia, due to receive a stem cell transplant.

This clonotype was seen ten or more times. The chain couples TRBV4-2 to TRBJ2-2; no firm D call. The CDR3 is 15 residues long. V dropped 2 bases and J dropped 4 bases, with 11 bases sitting between them. Looked up from germline, CDR1 is LGHNA and CDR2 is YNFKEQ. CDR3 region: CASSQSTDVTGELFF. The CDR3 bases are TGTGCCAGCAGCCAATCGACGGACGTCACCGGGGAGCTGTTTTTT.

This clonotype was seen many times. The V and J genes are TRBV7-9 and TRBJ1-5; 8 bases fit TRBD1. The germline V gene encodes CDR1 SEHNR and CDR2 FQNEAQ (reference sequence). The CDR3 has 14 residues. The junction had 2 bases not matched to a gene; V was cut back by 3 bases and J by 4 bases. The CDR3 reads CASSFGQGNQPQHF. DNA for the CDR3: TGTGCCAGCAGCTTTGGACAGGGTAATCAGCCCCAGCATTTT.

This clonotype has ten or more counts. This rearrangement joins TRBV7-6 to TRBJ2-5; D possibly corresponds to TRBD1 (5 bases). Germline V gene data show CDR1 as SGHVS and CDR2 as FNYEAQ. This CDR3 comprises 14 residues. The V end lost 3 bases, the J end lost 5 bases, and 13 bases lay between the germline ends. Written as DNA, the CDR3 is TGTGCCAGCAGCTTGGGCAGGGCGAAGGAGACCCAGTACTTC. This encodes CASSLGRAKETQYF.

At least ten counts were recorded for this clonotype. At one end the junction does not follow the germline gene, possibly because of a read error. This chain uses TRBV28 with TRBJ1-1; D possibly corresponds to TRBD1 (5 bases). In germline, CDR1 is MDHEN, CDR2 SYDVKM. The CDR3 sequence is 14 residues long. CDR3 protein: CASSFYRDEPLEVF. CDR3 coding DNA: TGTGCCAGCAGTTTCTATCGGGACGAGCCCCTAGAGGTCTTT.

Judged by abundance, this clonotype is medium-sized. The chain couples TRBV4-3 to TRBJ1-2, with TRBD1 matching 10 bases. CDR1 is LGHNA and CDR2 is YSLEER in the germline V gene. The CDR3 is made up of 18 amino acids. With V trimmed by 0 bases and J by 0 bases, 7 bases remained unmatched. The CDR3 DNA reads TGCGCCAGCAGCCAAGATGTGTCCGGGACAGGGGCTAACTATGGCTACACCTTC. Translated, it gives CASSQDVSGTGANYGYTF.

This clonotype was counted many times. This chain connects TRBV7-2 to TRBJ2-1, with a weak D call TRBD2 (5 bases). The CDR3 consists of 14 residues. Trimming removed 2 bases at V and 10 bases at J, with 15 bases between. The germline V gene has CDR1 SGHTA and CDR2 FQGNSA. CDR3 sequence: CASSLRTPSGEQFF. In DNA form, the CDR3 reads TGTGCCAGCAGCTTACGGACTCCCTCGGGGGAGCAGTTCTTC.

This clonotype was recorded at least ten times. The chain combines TRBV19 with TRBJ1-1, with a weak D call TRBD1 (6 bases). There are 11 residues in the CDR3. V lost 7 bases and J 4 bases, leaving 7 bases between the germline ends. Germline CDR1 LNHDA, CDR2 SQIVND (reference sequence). CDR3 in DNA: TGTGCCAGTAACAGGGCCACTGAAGCTTTCTTT. The encoded protein is CASNRATEAFF.